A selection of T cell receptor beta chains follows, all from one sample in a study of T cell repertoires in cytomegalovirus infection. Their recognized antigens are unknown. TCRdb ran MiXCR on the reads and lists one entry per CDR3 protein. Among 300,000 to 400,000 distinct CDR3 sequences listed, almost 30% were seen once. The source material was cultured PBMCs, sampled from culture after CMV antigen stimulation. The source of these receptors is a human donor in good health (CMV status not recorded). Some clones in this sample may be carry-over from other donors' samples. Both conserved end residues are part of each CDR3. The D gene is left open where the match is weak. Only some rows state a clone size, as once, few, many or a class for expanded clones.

TGTGCCAGCAGCTTAGGACAGCGAGATGGCTACACCTTC,CASSLGQRDGYTF,TRBV7-8,TRBJ1-2,many,.
TGTGCCAGCAGCTTAGCGGGGCCTGCAGGGGACAATTTGAGCTTC,CASSLAGPAGDNLSF,TRBV7-8,TRBJ2-4,.,.
TGTGCCAGCAGCTTAGAAGTCTTGAGCTCCTACGAGCAGTACTTC,CASSLEVLSSYEQYF,TRBV7-2,TRBJ2-7,few,.
TGCGCCAGCAGCCAAGATTGGGCACCTAGCACAGATACGCAGTATTTT,CASSQDWAPSTDTQYF,TRBV4-1,TRBJ2-3,many,.
TGTGCCAGCACCCCGGGACCTAACACTGAAGCTTTCTTT,CASTPGPNTEAFF,TRBV12-3/TRBV12-4,TRBJ1-1,.,.
TGTGCCAGCAGTCGCCCCTTGGAAAGCACTCAGCCCCGGCATTTT,CASSRPLESTQPRHF,TRBV28,TRBJ1-5,once,.
TGTGCCAGCAGAGGGGACAGGGATTACCAAGAGACCCAGTACTTC,CASRGDRDYQETQYF,TRBV27,TRBJ2-5,.,TRBD1
TGTGCCACCAGTGAAAAGGACAGTTCTTCCTTCGGGCAGCCCCAGCATTTT,CATSEKDSSSFGQPQHF,TRBV24-1,TRBJ1-5,.,.
TGTGCCACCAGCAGAGATTGGGATTCAGGGACGACAGATACGCAGTATTTT,CATSRDWDSGTTDTQYF,TRBV15,TRBJ2-3,few,.
TGTGCCAGCAGCTTATTAGTGGGCGCGGTAGCAGAGACCCAGTACTTC,CASSLLVGAVAETQYF,TRBV7-9,TRBJ2-5,many,.
TGTGCCAGCAGCTCGCACCGGGACGGAACTGGAAACACCATATATTTT,CASSSHRDGTGNTIYF,TRBV13,TRBJ1-3,once,.
TGCAGTGCTATTAGTGCAACTAATGAAAAACTGTTTTTT,CSAISATNEKLFF,TRBV20-1,TRBJ1-4,.,.
TGTGCCAGCAGACACCGGGACGGGAATGAAAAACTGTTTTTT,CASRHRDGNEKLFF,TRBV14,TRBJ1-4,few,.
TGTGCCAGCAGCTTTGTGAGCAATCAGCCCCAGCATTTT,CASSFVSNQPQHF,TRBV7-8,TRBJ1-5,.,.
TGTGCCATCACCGGGACACCGAACACTGAAGCTTTCTTT,CAITGTPNTEAFF,TRBV10-3,TRBJ1-1,few,.
TGCAGTGCTAGAGAGGGACAGGTCAATCAGCCCCAGCATTTT,CSAREGQVNQPQHF,TRBV20-1,TRBJ1-5,.,TRBD1
TGTGCCAGCAGCCATGAGCGCAGAGTCAATCAGCCCCAGCATTTT,CASSHERRVNQPQHF,TRBV7-9,TRBJ1-5,few,.
TGCGCCAGCAGCCCCGCCGGGACCGCAGGTCAGGAAGAGTTCTTC,CASSPAGTAGQEEFF,TRBV4-1,TRBJ2-1,few,.
TGTGCCAGCAGCCGGGCTTACGGGGAGCTGTTTTTT,CASSRAYGELFF,TRBV7-6,TRBJ2-2,few,.
TGTGCCTGGAAAGGGACAGGGGTCAATCAGCCCCAGCATTTT,CAWKGTGVNQPQHF,TRBV30,TRBJ1-5,once,TRBD1
TGTGCCAGCAGCCTACAGGTCTCTGGAAACACCATATATTTT,CASSLQVSGNTIYF,TRBV12-3/TRBV12-4,TRBJ1-3,few,.
TGTGCCAGCTCACCGACCAGAGCGGGGGGGCTCGGCACCGGGGAGCTGTTTTTT,CASSPTRAGGLGTGELFF,TRBV18,TRBJ2-2,.,TRBD2
TGTGCCACCTCCCTGGGGGGGCGTGAAAAACTGTTTTTT,CATSLGGREKLFF,TRBV2,TRBJ1-4,few,.
TGCAGTGCTAGAGCCCTAGCGGGGGTAGAGACCCAGTACTTC,CSARALAGVETQYF,TRBV20-1,TRBJ2-5,.,TRBD2
TGTGCCAACACGGGAGTCTCACCCCTCCACTTT,CANTGVSPLHF,TRBV6-4,TRBJ1-6,.,.
TGTGCCAGCAGCCAAGATGTGTCTAGCGTACACACCGGGGAGCTGTTTTTT,CASSQDVSSVHTGELFF,TRBV3-1,TRBJ2-2,few,.
TGTGCCAGCAGTTTACGGGGCAGGGGCTATAATTCACCCCTCCACTTT,CASSLRGRGYNSPLHF,TRBV12-3/TRBV12-4,TRBJ1-6,.,.
TGCATCCCTGGGGATATCAATCAGCCCCAGCATTTT,CIPGDINQPQHF,TRBV6-7,TRBJ1-5,few,.